The T cell receptor (beta chain) described here comes from a study of Graves' ophthalmopathy and Graves' hyperthyroidism. Germline V gene lookup returns CDR1 GTSNPN and CDR2 SVGIG (reference sequence). The V gene end was trimmed by 8 bases and the J gene end by 5 bases; junction bases not matched to a gene: 9. The CDR3 is 13 residues long. Remarks on this clonotype: Its specificity is not known.

Orbital computed tomography, together with clinical symptoms, serum thyroxine, TRAb and thyroid ultrasound, was used for diagnosis. RNA transcripts provided the template for amplifying TCR beta CDR3 regions. First-round RT-PCR used HTBI primers; second-round multiplex PCR followed. TCRdb re-called the multiplex PCR reads with MiXCR, one entry per CDR3 protein. Counted here are some 390,000 distinct CDR3 sequences, about a sixth occurring once; the ten biggest clones make up roughly 1.6%. Study-wide results and limits: With around 65% sensitivity and 72.22% specificity, the model predicted ophthalmopathy progression. Blood also held most thyroid clonotypes expanded above 0.001 frequency. Discriminating ophthalmopathy from stable hyperthyroidism, a 13-signature model attained a sensitivity of 87.88% and a specificity of about 81%.

The clonotype was recovered from a young woman with Graves' ophthalmopathy. Input material: peripheral blood. The genes are TRBV30 and TRBJ1-2; 9 bases are a match to TRBD1. The CDR3, as DNA: TGTGCCGGAGGTAGGGACAGGGAGTATGGCTACACCTTC. It codes for CAGGRDREYGYTF.